This T cell receptor beta chain was recovered during a study of blood T cell repertoires in COVID-19. How the authors handled the data: Using reference gene primer amplification, nucleated cell counts were estimated. The data were produced by immunoSEQ multiplex PCR, yet TCRdb's version contains in-frame clones alone and is incomplete. The DNA was the basis for D and trimming; V, J and clone size are from that table. The table includes under 200,000 clones, about four fifths detected once. Trimming shortened V by 1 base and J by 6 bases, and 9 bases separated the two germline ends. The CDR3 is 13 amino acids. The germline gives CDR1 SGHDN, CDR2 FVKESK.

The sequencing input was PBMCs or T cells enriched from blood (not recorded which). This chain links TRBV14 with TRBJ1-2; possible D gene TRBD1, 6 bases. The receptor's source is a man in his fifties or sixties who had recovered from COVID-19. CDR3 sequence (DNA): TGTGCCAGCAGCCAAGGTGGGGGCGATGGCTACACCTTC. It yields the protein CASSQGGGDGYTF.